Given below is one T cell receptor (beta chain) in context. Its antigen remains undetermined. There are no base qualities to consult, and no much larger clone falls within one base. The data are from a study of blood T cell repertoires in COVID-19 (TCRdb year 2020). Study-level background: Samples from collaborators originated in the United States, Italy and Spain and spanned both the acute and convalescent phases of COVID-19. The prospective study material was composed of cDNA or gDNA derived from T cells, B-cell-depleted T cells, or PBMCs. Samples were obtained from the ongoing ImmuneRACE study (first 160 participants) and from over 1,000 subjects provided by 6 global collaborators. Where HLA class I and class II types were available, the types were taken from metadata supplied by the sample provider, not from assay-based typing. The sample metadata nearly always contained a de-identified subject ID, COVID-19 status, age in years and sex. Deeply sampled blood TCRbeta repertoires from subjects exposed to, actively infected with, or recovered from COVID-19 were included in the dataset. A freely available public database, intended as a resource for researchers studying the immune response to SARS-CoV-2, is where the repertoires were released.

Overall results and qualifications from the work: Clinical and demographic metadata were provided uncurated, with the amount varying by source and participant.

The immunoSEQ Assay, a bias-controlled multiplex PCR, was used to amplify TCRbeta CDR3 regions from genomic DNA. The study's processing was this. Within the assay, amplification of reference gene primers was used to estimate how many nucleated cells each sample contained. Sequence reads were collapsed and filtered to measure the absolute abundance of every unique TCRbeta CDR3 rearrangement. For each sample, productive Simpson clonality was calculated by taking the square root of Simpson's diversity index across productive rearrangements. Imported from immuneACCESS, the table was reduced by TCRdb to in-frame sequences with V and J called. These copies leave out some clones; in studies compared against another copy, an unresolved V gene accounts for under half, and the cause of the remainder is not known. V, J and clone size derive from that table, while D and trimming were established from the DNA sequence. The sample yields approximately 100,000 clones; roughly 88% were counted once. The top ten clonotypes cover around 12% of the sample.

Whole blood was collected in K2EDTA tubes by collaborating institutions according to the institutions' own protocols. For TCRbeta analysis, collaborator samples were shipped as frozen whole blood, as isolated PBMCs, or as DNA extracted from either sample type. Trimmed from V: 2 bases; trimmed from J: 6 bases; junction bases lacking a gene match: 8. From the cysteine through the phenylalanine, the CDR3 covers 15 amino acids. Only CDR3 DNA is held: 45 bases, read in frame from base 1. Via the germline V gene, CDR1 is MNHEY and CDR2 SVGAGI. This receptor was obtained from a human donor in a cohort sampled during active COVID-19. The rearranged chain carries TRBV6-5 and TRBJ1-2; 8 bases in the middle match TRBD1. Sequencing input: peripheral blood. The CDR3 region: CASSYLQGARDGYTF. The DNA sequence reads TGTGCCAGCAGTTACCTTCAGGGGGCGCGGGATGGCTACACCTTC.